These 27 T cell receptor beta chains were all obtained from the same sample, sequenced in a study of untreated major depressive disorder. Profiled with immunoSEQ multiplex PCR; TCRdb holds only in-frame clones, not every one. The sample carries 15,000 to 20,000 clones, 85% recorded once. Sequencing was performed on CD4+ T cells from PBMCs. The receptors were sampled from a woman aged 25-40 years in good health.

V usage is TRBV11-2 and J usage is TRBJ2-1, with 7 bases identical to TRBD2. V trimming: 1 base; J trimming: 7 bases; junction bases outside the gene matches: 10. Germline V gene data show CDR1 as SGHAT and CDR2 as FQNNGV. The CDR3 loop spans 16 amino acids. This chain's CDR3 is CASSLAGGPRGNEQFF. DNA for the CDR3: TGTGCCAGCAGCTTAGCGGGAGGCCCCCGAGGGAATGAGCAGTTCTTC.

As DNA, the CDR3 is TGTGCCAGCAGTTATCTTCAACGGGGTTTCGGCCAGCAGTACTTC. It is translated as CASSYLQRGFGQQYF. V usage is TRBV6-5 and J usage is TRBJ2-7; perhaps TRBD2 as D (5 bases). The CDR3 extends over 15 amino acids. Deletions cut 3 bases from V and 8 bases from J, with 20 bases between. Germline CDR1 MNHEY, CDR2 SVGAGI.

The chain is built from TRBV23-1 and TRBJ1-1, with 8 bases identical to TRBD1. TRBV23-1 is designated an ORF whose function remains uncertain. V shed 4 bases and J 4 bases; nucleotides not matched to a gene: 2. CDR3 length: 13 amino acids. In DNA, the CDR3 is TGCGCCAGCAGTCCCGGGACAGGCACTGAAGCTTTCTTT. This sequence encodes CASSPGTGTEAFF.

This sequence joins TRBV7-2 and TRBJ2-3, with D possibly TRBD2 on 6 matching bases. The germline V gene encodes CDR1 SGHTA and CDR2 FQGNSA. Trimming took off 5 bases at V and 4 bases at J, with 13 bases between the two ends. The CDR3 consists of 14 residues. The CDR3 coding sequence is TGTGCCAGCAGCCGGAGGGCCGGGGCAGATACGCAGTATTTT. This codes for CASSRRAGADTQYF.

This clone was recorded only once. This sequence joins TRBV5-1 and TRBJ2-7; D is unresolved. Trimming removed 4 bases at V and 0 bases at J, with 11 bases between. Germline V lookup: CDR1 SGHRS, CDR2 YFSETQ. The CDR3 runs 14 residues. CDR3 nucleotides: TGCGCCAGCAGCCGGACGCAGAGCTCCTACGAGCAGTACTTC. It encodes CASSRTQSSYEQYF. Full variable domain (missing parts from reference TRBV5-1 and TRBJ2-7): KAGVTQTPRYLIKTRGQQVTLSCSPISGHRSVSWYQQTPGQGLQFLFEYFSETQRNKGNFPGRFSGRQFSNSRSEMNVSTLELGDSALYLCASSRTQSSYEQYFGPGTRLTVT.

This clone has a handful of counts. This chain joins TRBV28 and TRBJ1-5; D gene ambiguous. The V gene lost 3 bases and the J gene lost 2 bases, with 8 bases spanning the gap. The CDR3 is made up of 14 amino acids. Germline V gives CDR1 MDHEN, CDR2 SYDVKM. DNA for the CDR3: TGTGCCAGCAGTTTCCACCAGGGCAATCAGCCCCAGCATTTT. Its protein is CASSFHQGNQPQHF.

This chain connects TRBV11-2 to TRBJ1-2, with a tentative D call TRBD1 (5 bases). This CDR3 spans 14 amino acids. V lost 0 bases, J lost 6 bases, and 11 bases lay in between. The germline V gene has CDR1 SGHAT and CDR2 FQNNGV. CDR3 sequence reads: CASSLESGTHGYTF. The CDR3 coding sequence is TGTGCCAGCAGCTTAGAATCAGGGACCCATGGCTACACCTTC.

CDR3 protein: CSVDSGQGRGPPETQYF. The CDR3 DNA is TGCAGCGTTGATTCGGGACAGGGAAGGGGGCCCCCGGAGACCCAGTACTTC. The chain couples TRBV29-1 to TRBJ2-5; 9 bases align to TRBD1. V shed 3 bases, J shed 5 bases, and the junction held 16 bases outside the gene matches. This CDR3 has 17 amino acids. Per germline, CDR1 SQVTM and CDR2 ANQGSEA.

In this sample, this clone turned up a few times. The CDR3 nucleotides are TGCGCCAGCAGCCCCGACAGGAATTACGAGCAGTACTTC. It encodes CASSPDRNYEQYF. The rearrangement uses TRBV5-1 and TRBJ2-7; possible D gene TRBD1, 6 bases. The CDR3 is made up of 13 amino acids. Trimming removed 4 bases at V and 4 bases at J, with 12 bases between. Germline CDR1 SGHRS, CDR2 YFSETQ.

The V call is TRBV4-3, the J call TRBJ2-7; TRBD2 matches 8 bases. CDR1 is LGHNA, CDR2 YSLEER, per germline. V lost 0 bases to trimming and J lost 4 bases; unmatched junction nucleotides: 8. CDR3 length: 16 residues. The CDR3 DNA follows: TGCGCCAGCAGCCAAGATCGCGTAGCGGGGCATTACGAGCAGTACTTC. Its translation is CASSQDRVAGHYEQYF.

This clone has only one observation. The gene calls are TRBV9 and TRBJ2-2; D gene uncertain. Germline V gene sequence: CDR1 SGDLS, CDR2 YYNGEE. The CDR3 runs 14 residues. Trimming removed 2 bases from V and 3 bases from J, with 8 bases in between. DNA of the CDR3: TGTGCCAGCAGCGTGGCTCCGGACACCGGGGAGCTGTTTTTT. Amino acid sequence: CASSVAPDTGELFF.

This chain uses TRBV6-1 with TRBJ2-7; TRBD1 agrees at 9 bases. V shed 3 bases and J 4 bases; nucleotides not matched to a gene: 7. CDR1 and CDR2 (germline): MNHNS, SASEGT. CDR3 length: 15 residues. The CDR3 reads CASSEPTGGLYEQYF. CDR3 nucleotides: TGTGCCAGCAGTGAGCCGACAGGGGGGCTTTACGAGCAGTACTTC.

This clone was counted between two and nine times. V gene TRBV11-3 combines with J gene TRBJ2-3; D may correspond to TRBD1 or TRBD2 (5 bases each). The CDR3 has 15 residues. The V end was cut by 5 bases, the J end by 4 bases, with 16 bases between. The germline CDR1 and CDR2 sequences are SGHNT and YENEEA. The DNA of the CDR3 is TGTGCCAGCAGCCTCGGGACCCGGAACCCAGATACGCAGTATTTT. Translating it yields CASSLGTRNPDTQYF.

This clone was counted a single time. The V and J genes are TRBV7-9 and TRBJ2-1; D not certain. Germline assignment: CDR1 SEHNR and CDR2 FQNEAQ (reference sequence). This CDR3 comprises 13 residues. The germline V and J ends were trimmed by 1 base and 15 bases, with 16 bases remaining between them. CDR3: CASSLDEIGSAFF. CDR3 nucleotides: TGTGCCAGCAGCTTAGATGAAATTGGGTCGGCGTTCTTC. The complete variable domain, with remaining parts taken from reference TRBV7-9 and TRBJ2-1, reads DTGVSQNPRHKITKRGQNVTFRCDPISEHNRLYWYRQTLGQGPEFLTYFQNEAQLEKSRLLSDRFSAERPKGSFSTLEIQRTEQGDSAMYLCASSLDEIGSAFFGPGTRLTVL.

The rearrangement links TRBV28 to TRBJ2-7, with D maybe TRBD2 (5 bases). V shed 6 bases and J shed 4 bases, with 10 bases lying between them. There are 12 residues in the CDR3. Germline loops: CDR1 MDHEN, CDR2 SYDVKM. The DNA for the CDR3 is TGTGCCAGCAGCCCTGGGAGATACGAGCAGTACTTC. Amino acid sequence: CASSPGRYEQYF.

The J gene is TRBJ1-2, the V gene TRBV5-1; 7 bases agree with TRBD1. The V gene's germline CDR1 is SGHRS and CDR2 YFSETQ. Trimming took 4 bases from V and 7 from J; bases not matched to a gene: 16. There are 16 residues in the CDR3. The CDR3 region is CASSADGTARQGGYTF. The DNA of the CDR3 is TGCGCCAGCAGCGCGGACGGGACAGCAAGACAAGGTGGCTACACCTTC.

The chain uses TRBV7-9 and TRBJ2-1; TRBD2 matches at 7 bases. Germline V gene lookup returns CDR1 SEHNR and CDR2 FQNEAQ (reference sequence). CDR3 length: 14 residues. V lost 1 base to trimming and J lost 7 bases; unmatched junction nucleotides: 4. This CDR3 reads CASSLVGGSNEQFF. CDR3 in DNA: TGTGCCAGCAGCTTAGTAGGCGGGAGTAATGAGCAGTTCTTC.

This chain connects TRBV27 to TRBJ2-7; 12 bases agree with TRBD2. Trimming at V came to 6 bases and at J to 0 bases, leaving 6 bases not matched to a gene. The length of the CDR3 is 16 residues. CDR1 MNHEY and CDR2 SMNVEV come from the germline V gene (reference sequence). The CDR3 sequence is CASRPSGRAPSYEQYF. In nucleotides, the CDR3 is TGTGCCAGCAGACCTAGCGGGAGGGCCCCCTCCTACGAGCAGTACTTC.

The chain joins TRBV9 to TRBJ2-3; 10 nucleotides match TRBD2. Germline trimming cut 0 bases from V and 6 bases from J; bases unmatched to any gene: 10. The CDR3 consists of 17 residues. CDR1 SGDLS and CDR2 YYNGEE come from the germline V gene. CDR3 nucleotides: TGTGCCAGCAGCGTAGTCGGAGCGGGAGGGCCGTTGGATACGCAGTATTTT. Its translation: CASSVVGAGGPLDTQYF.

V usage is TRBV21-1 and J usage is TRBJ1-2. TRBV21-1 is classified as a pseudogene. The CDR3 spans 15 residues. The CDR3 DNA follows: TGTGCCAGCAGCAAAGCAATGTGGGGGGACGGTGGCTACACCTTC. Translating it yields CASSKAMWGDGGYTF.

V gene TRBV9 combines with J gene TRBJ2-3; 8 bases are shared with TRBD2. The CDR3 spans 13 residues. V lost 2 bases and J lost 5; bases outside the gene matches: 1. CDR1 SGDLS and CDR2 YYNGEE come from the germline V gene. This CDR3 is CASSVGLGDTQYF. In nucleotides, the CDR3 is TGTGCCAGCAGCGTGGGACTAGGAGATACGCAGTATTTT.

The rearrangement links TRBV2 to TRBJ2-5, with D unclear. Germline CDR1 reads SNHLY; CDR2 reads FYNNEI. The CDR3 is made up of 13 amino acids. The germline V and J ends were trimmed by 6 bases and 4 bases, with 12 bases remaining between them. The DNA of the CDR3 is TGTGCCAGCAGGATCAGAGGTGGAGAGACCCAGTACTTC. Protein sequence: CASRIRGGETQYF.

The chain recombines TRBV5-8 with TRBJ1-2; D perhaps matches TRBD1 (5 bases). Germline V gene data show CDR1 as SGHTS and CDR2 as YDEGEE. The CDR3 contains 15 residues. Trimming stripped 1 base from V and 2 bases from J, with 12 bases between. In DNA form, the CDR3 reads TGTGCCAGCAGCTTGACAGGCCTAAGAAACTATGGCTACACCTTC. The encoded protein is CASSLTGLRNYGYTF.

The chain has TRBV7-2 and TRBJ1-2; 10 nucleotides match TRBD1. Trimming removed 4 bases from V and 8 bases from J; junction bases left unmatched: 10. CDR3 size: 15 residues. Germline assignment: CDR1 SGHTA and CDR2 FQGNSA. The CDR3, as DNA: TGTGCCAGCAGCTCTAATGCGGGACAGGGGATGGGCTACACCTTC. It specifies CASSSNAGQGMGYTF.

The gene calls are TRBV29-1 and TRBJ2-5; the D gene is possibly TRBD2 (5 bases). The CDR3 is 12 amino acids. Germline CDR1 reads SQVTM; CDR2 reads ANQGSEA. Trimming took off 4 bases at V and 3 bases at J, with 9 bases between the two ends. The chain's CDR3 is CSVVPGEETQYF. Written as DNA, the CDR3 is TGCAGCGTTGTCCCCGGGGAAGAGACCCAGTACTTC.

The chain links TRBV30 to TRBJ1-2, with a tentative D call TRBD1 (5 bases). V lost 4 bases, J lost 4 bases, and 13 bases lay in between. The CDR3 runs to 13 residues. From germline, CDR1 is GTSNPN and CDR2 SVGIG (reference sequence). CDR3 in amino acids: CAWIRGNAYGYTF. The CDR3 region has the DNA TGTGCCTGGATACGGGGGAACGCCTATGGCTACACCTTC.

The V call is TRBV19, the J call TRBJ1-5; TRBD1 is a possible D gene (6 bases). CDR1 LNHDA and CDR2 SQIVND come from the germline V gene (reference sequence). The V end was cut by 1 base, the J end by 11 bases, with 12 bases between. This CDR3 is built from 13 residues. CDR3 nucleotides: TGTGCCAGTAGTATAGTCGGGGGCCAGGCCCAGCATTTT. Translating gives CASSIVGGQAQHF.